The sequence of this T cell receptor beta chain was determined in a study of shared clonotypes between healthy human individuals. Many counts were recorded for this clone. Some clones are missing from TCRdb's copy, which holds only in-frame ones; the method was immunoSEQ multiplex PCR. The data contain roughly 890,000 clones, 92% of them singletons. Naive-designated CD8 cells lacked CD45RO, were positively enriched for CCR7, and omitted terminally differentiated effector memory CD45RA+ cells. The clonotype originates from a man in his thirties or forties in good health. Sequencing was carried out using naive CD8+ T cells sorted from blood.

CDR3 in amino acids: CASGDGTGGEKLFF. In DNA form, the CDR3 reads TGTGCCAGTGGGGACGGGACAGGGGGCGAAAAACTGTTTTTT. V is TRBV6-1 and J is TRBJ1-4; 12 positions match TRBD1. The CDR3 contains 14 residues. The V gene end was trimmed by 9 bases and the J gene end by 8 bases; junction bases not matched to a gene: 7. Germline V gene sequence: CDR1 MNHNS, CDR2 SASEGT.